A selection of T cell receptor beta chains follows, all from one sample in a study of OX40 agonist ivuxolimab in advanced cancers. Method: immunoSEQ multiplex PCR; TCRdb's copy keeps in-frame clones and lacks some. The repertoire holds some 6,000 clones, with around 77% as singletons. This specimen consisted of CD4+ or CD8+ T cells sorted from blood, obtained in a trial of the OX40 agonist ivuxolimab. All receptors come from an adult with an advanced solid tumor such as melanoma, head and neck, liver or kidney cancer. The CDR3 runs from the conserved cysteine through the conserved F or W. D genes are given only for firm matches. A clone size is listed for some rows: how often the clone was seen (once, few, many), or a class if it is expanded.

j_call | d_call | clone_size | v_call | cdr3_nt | cdr3_aa
TRBJ1-1 | TRBD1 | few | TRBV6-5 | TGTGCCAGCAGTTACTCGGGACAGGGTATTGAAGCTTTCTTT | CASSYSGQGIEAFF
TRBJ1-5 | TRBD1 | NA | TRBV5-1 | TGCGCCAGCAGCTGGACAGGGGGCGACAATCAGCCCCAGCATTTT | CASSWTGGDNQPQHF
TRBJ2-5 | TRBD2 | few | TRBV27 | TGTGCCAGCAGCTGGGACGGACTAGCGGGAACACAAGAGACCCAGTACTTC | CASSWDGLAGTQETQYF
TRBJ2-1 | NA | NA | TRBV12-5 | TGTGCTAGTGGTTTCGGGGCCTCTGCGCGGAATGAGCAGTTCTTC | CASGFGASARNEQFF
TRBJ2-7 | TRBD1 | NA | TRBV19 | TGTGCCAGTACCCTCCAAGGGGGCCCCTCCTACGAGCAGTACTTC | CASTLQGGPSYEQYF
TRBJ2-7 | NA | NA | TRBV11-3 | TGTGCCAGCAGTAATAGTATAGATTCCTACGAGCAGTACTTC | CASSNSIDSYEQYF
TRBJ2-1 | TRBD1 | few | TRBV27 | TGTGCCAGCAGACAGGGGTTTGGATACAATGAGCAGTTCTTC | CASRQGFGYNEQFF
TRBJ1-4 | NA | NA | TRBV5-1 | TGCGCCAGCAGCCTTGGCCGTTGGGAGGTGCGTGAAAAACTGTTTTTT | CASSLGRWEVREKLFF
TRBJ2-7 | NA | NA | TRBV14 | TGTGCCAGCAGCCAAGATCCCCGGGACGGGAATCCCTACGAGCAGTACTTC | CASSQDPRDGNPYEQYF
TRBJ2-1 | NA | NA | TRBV5-6 | TGTGCCAGCAGCGGGATCGGTTTAACAGATTCCTACAATGAGCAGTTCTTC | CASSGIGLTDSYNEQFF
TRBJ2-2 | NA | NA | TRBV4-1 | TGCGCCAGCAGCCAAGATCAGGTAGCGCCGAACACCGGGGAGCTGTTTTTT | CASSQDQVAPNTGELFF
TRBJ2-2 | NA | NA | TRBV5-1 | TGCGCCAGCAGCCCCTGGGGGAGCGGGGAGCTGTTTTTT | CASSPWGSGELFF
TRBJ2-7 | NA | NA | TRBV27 | TGTGCCAGCAGTCGGGGGGCGGGGTCGGAGCAGTACTTC | CASSRGAGSEQYF
TRBJ2-7 | NA | few | TRBV14 | TGTGCCAGCAGCCAAGTTTCTAGGTCGGAGGGGTACGAGCAGTACTTC | CASSQVSRSEGYEQYF
TRBJ1-2 | NA | once | TRBV5-6 | TGTGCCAGCAGCTTGGGGTCCCTCCGGACACACTATGGCTACACCTTC | CASSLGSLRTHYGYTF
TRBJ2-1 | NA | once | TRBV2 | TGTGCCAGCAGTGGACCGACCTCCTACAATGAGCAGTTCTTC | CASSGPTSYNEQFF
TRBJ1-4 | NA | NA | TRBV5-5 | TGTGCCAGCACCCATGAGGGGGCAACTAATGAAAAACTGTTTTTT | CASTHEGATNEKLFF
TRBJ2-2 | NA | NA | TRBV9 | TGTGCCAGCAGCGTAGCTTTTGGGGACGGACTGAACACCGGGGAGCTGTTTTTT | CASSVAFGDGLNTGELFF
TRBJ2-3 | NA | NA | TRBV5-1 | TGCGCCAGCTCAACAAGCGGCCGCACAGATACGCAGTATTTT | CASSTSGRTDTQYF
TRBJ1-5 | NA | once | TRBV19 | TGTGCCAGTAGTATAGGTGGCAGCTCCAATCAGCCCCAGCATTTT | CASSIGGSSNQPQHF
TRBJ2-7 | NA | few | TRBV28 | TGTGCCAGCAGTCCCAGCGGACTACCCTACGAGCAGTACTTC | CASSPSGLPYEQYF
TRBJ1-5 | TRBD1 | NA | TRBV28 | TGTGCCAGCAGCTGGGCAGGGGGGGAGAATCAGCCCCAGCATTTT | CASSWAGGENQPQHF
TRBJ2-1 | TRBD1 | NA | TRBV6-5 | TGTGCCAGCTTTCCAGGGACAGGGACCTACAATGAGCAGTTCTTC | CASFPGTGTYNEQFF
TRBJ1-1 | TRBD1 | NA | TRBV27 | TGTGCCAGCAGCCTATACGGGACAGTCGGTGAAGCTTTCTTT | CASSLYGTVGEAFF
TRBJ2-5 | NA | NA | TRBV7-9 | TGTGCCAGCAGCTCGCCTTTGGACTGGGGGGAGACCCAGTACTTC | CASSSPLDWGETQYF
TRBJ1-1 | NA | NA | TRBV6-1 | TGTGCCAGCACCCTATGGGCAGTGAACACTGAAGCTTTCTTT | CASTLWAVNTEAFF
TRBJ1-5 | NA | NA | TRBV5-6 | TGTGCCAGCAGCTTTTTTACGGGGTATCAGCCCCAGCATTTT | CASSFFTGYQPQHF
TRBJ2-2 | NA | NA | TRBV11-3 | TGTGCCAGCAGCCCGGCACAGGGTGCCTTCGGCGGGGAGCTGTTTTTT | CASSPAQGAFGGELFF
TRBJ2-3 | TRBD2 | NA | TRBV5-5 | TGTGCCAGCAGCCCGGATTCCTTAGCGGGGCCTCAAACAGATACGCAGTATTTT | CASSPDSLAGPQTDTQYF
TRBJ1-1 | NA | NA | TRBV11-2 | TGTGCCAGCAGCTTAATCGCAGGGCGGTTAAACACTGAAGCTTTCTTT | CASSLIAGRLNTEAFF
TRBJ2-1 | TRBD1 | NA | TRBV5-1 | TGCGCCAGCAGCTGGACAGGGAGCTCCTACAATGAGCAGTTCTTC | CASSWTGSSYNEQFF
TRBJ2-1 | TRBD2 | NA | TRBV30 | TGTGCCTGGAGCGCCGGGACTAGCGGGATTTACTACAATGAGCAGTTCTTC | CAWSAGTSGIYYNEQFF
TRBJ2-1 | TRBD2 | NA | TRBV25-1 | TGTGCCAGCAGTGAATCGTCCCTAGCGGGGGCCGGGGAGCAGTTCTTC | CASSESSLAGAGEQFF
TRBJ1-5 | NA | NA | TRBV28 | TGTGCCAGCCAGTACAGGGGCAATCAGCCCCAGCATTTT | CASQYRGNQPQHF
TRBJ1-3 | TRBD1 | NA | TRBV19 | TGTGCCAGTAGTATCACAGGGGTATCAGCTGGAAACACCATATATTTT | CASSITGVSAGNTIYF
TRBJ1-2 | NA | NA | TRBV19 | TGTGCCAGTAGTATGGGTCAGATTAACTATGGCTACACCTTC | CASSMGQINYGYTF
TRBJ1-1 | TRBD1 | NA | TRBV28 | TGTGCCAGTCTCCCAGGGGGAGAAAACACTGAAGCTTTCTTT | CASLPGGENTEAFF
TRBJ2-7 | TRBD1 | few | TRBV7-6 | TGTGCCAGCAGCTCGGGACAGGGGTCCCACGAGCAGTACTTC | CASSSGQGSHEQYF
TRBJ2-1 | TRBD1 | NA | TRBV27 | TGTGCCAGCAGTACACCGGGACAGGGGGCGAATGAGCAGTTCTTC | CASSTPGQGANEQFF
TRBJ1-2 | NA | NA | TRBV5-1 | TGCGCCAGCAGCCCGGACGGACTTGGGGGCTATGGCTACACCTTC | CASSPDGLGGYGYTF
TRBJ2-7 | NA | NA | TRBV6-6 | TGTGCCAGCAGTTACCTACAGGGTTACGAGCAGTACTTC | CASSYLQGYEQYF
TRBJ1-1 | NA | NA | TRBV6-5 | TGTGCCAGCAGTTACTCGAAAAGGTACACTGAAGCTTTCTTT | CASSYSKRYTEAFF
TRBJ2-7 | NA | NA | TRBV5-4 | TGTGCCAGCAGCTCGGGACCTACCTACGAGCAGTACTTC | CASSSGPTYEQYF
TRBJ1-2 | NA | NA | TRBV19 | TGTGCCAGTATCGATGAGGGTGGCAGCGATGGCTACACCTTC | CASIDEGGSDGYTF
TRBJ2-7 | NA | NA | TRBV30 | TGTGCCTGGAGCCCCACGAGCTCCTACGAGCAGTACTTC | CAWSPTSSYEQYF
TRBJ1-1 | NA | NA | TRBV28 | TGTGCCAGCAGTGACCCCCCGGTTGCCACTGAAGCTTTCTTT | CASSDPPVATEAFF
TRBJ1-1 | NA | NA | TRBV5-6 | TGTGCCAGCAGCTTGGCCTCTAGCTCTGAAGCTTTCTTT | CASSLASSSEAFF